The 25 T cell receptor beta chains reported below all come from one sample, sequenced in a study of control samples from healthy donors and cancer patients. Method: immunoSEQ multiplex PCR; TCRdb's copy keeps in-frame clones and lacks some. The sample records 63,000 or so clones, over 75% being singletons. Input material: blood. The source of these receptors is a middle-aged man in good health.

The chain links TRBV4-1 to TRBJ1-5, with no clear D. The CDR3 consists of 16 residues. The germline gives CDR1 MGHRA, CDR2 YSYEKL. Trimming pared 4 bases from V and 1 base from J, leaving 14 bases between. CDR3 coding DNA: TGCGCCAGCAGCCCCCGGTTTATATTGAGCAATCAGCCCCAGCATTTT. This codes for CASSPRFILSNQPQHF.

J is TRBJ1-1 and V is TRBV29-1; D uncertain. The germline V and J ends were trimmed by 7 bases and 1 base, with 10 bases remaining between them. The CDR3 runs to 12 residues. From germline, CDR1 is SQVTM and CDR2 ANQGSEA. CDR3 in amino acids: CSGILGNTEAFF. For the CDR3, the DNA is TGCAGCGGGATACTCGGGAACACTGAAGCTTTCTTT.

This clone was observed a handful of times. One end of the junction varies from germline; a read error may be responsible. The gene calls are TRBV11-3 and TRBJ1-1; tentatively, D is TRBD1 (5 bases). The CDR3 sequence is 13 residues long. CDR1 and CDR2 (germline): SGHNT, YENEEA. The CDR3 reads CASSVDGATEAFF. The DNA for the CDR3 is TGTGCCAGCAGCGTAGACGGGGCCACTGAAGCTTTCTTT.

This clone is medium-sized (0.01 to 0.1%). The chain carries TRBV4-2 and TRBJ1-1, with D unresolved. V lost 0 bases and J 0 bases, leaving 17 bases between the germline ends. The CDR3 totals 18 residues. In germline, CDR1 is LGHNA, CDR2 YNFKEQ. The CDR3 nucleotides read TGTGCCAGCAGCCAAGAGGTAGTCGGAGGGTTACTGAACACTGAAGCTTTCTTT. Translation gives CASSQEVVGGLLNTEAFF.

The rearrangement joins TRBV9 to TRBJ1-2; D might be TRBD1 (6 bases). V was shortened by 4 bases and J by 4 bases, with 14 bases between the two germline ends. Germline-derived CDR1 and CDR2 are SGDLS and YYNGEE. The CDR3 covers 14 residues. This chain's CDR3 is CASSRRTAVYGYTF. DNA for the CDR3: TGTGCCAGCAGCCGAAGGACAGCTGTCTATGGCTACACCTTC.

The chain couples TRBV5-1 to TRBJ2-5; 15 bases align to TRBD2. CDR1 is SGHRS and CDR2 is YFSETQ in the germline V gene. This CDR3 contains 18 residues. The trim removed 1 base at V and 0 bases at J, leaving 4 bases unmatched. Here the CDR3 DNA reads TGCGCCAGCAGCTTGATGGGACTAGCGGGGGGTAACCAAGAGACCCAGTACTTC. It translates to CASSLMGLAGGNQETQYF.

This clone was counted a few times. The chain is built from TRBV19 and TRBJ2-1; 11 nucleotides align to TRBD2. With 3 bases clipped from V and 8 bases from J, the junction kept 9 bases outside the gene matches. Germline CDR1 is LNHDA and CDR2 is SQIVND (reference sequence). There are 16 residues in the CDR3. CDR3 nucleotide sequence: TGTGCCAGTAGTATGATAGCGGGAGGGCCACGTGATGAGCAGTTCTTC. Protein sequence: CASSMIAGGPRDEQFF.

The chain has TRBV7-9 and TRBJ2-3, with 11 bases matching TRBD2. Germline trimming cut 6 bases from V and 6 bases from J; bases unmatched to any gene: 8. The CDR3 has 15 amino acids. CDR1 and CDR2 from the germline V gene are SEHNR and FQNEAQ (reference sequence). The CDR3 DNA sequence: TGTGCCAGCAGTTCCCTTAGCGGGAGGGCGGATACGCAGTATTTT. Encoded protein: CASSSLSGRADTQYF.

The CDR3 DNA follows: TGTGCCACCCGAGGACAGGGCCTCCACTTT. It yields the protein CATRGQGLHF. The chain couples TRBV6-5 to TRBJ1-6; 8 bases are a match to TRBD1. V shed 10 bases, J shed 15 bases, and the junction held 5 bases outside the gene matches. The germline V gene has CDR1 MNHEY and CDR2 SVGAGI. CDR3 length: 10 amino acids.

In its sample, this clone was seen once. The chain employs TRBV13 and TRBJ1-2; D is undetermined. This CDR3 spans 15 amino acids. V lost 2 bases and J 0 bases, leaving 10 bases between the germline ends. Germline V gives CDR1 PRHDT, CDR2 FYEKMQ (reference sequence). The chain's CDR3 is CASSLLAAANYGYTF. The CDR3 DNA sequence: TGTGCCAGCAGCTTACTCGCAGCAGCTAACTATGGCTACACCTTC.

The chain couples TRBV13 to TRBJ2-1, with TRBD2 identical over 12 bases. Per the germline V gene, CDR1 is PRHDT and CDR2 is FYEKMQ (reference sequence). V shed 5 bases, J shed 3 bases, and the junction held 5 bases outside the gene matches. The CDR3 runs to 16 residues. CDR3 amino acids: CASSLRTSGIYNEQFF. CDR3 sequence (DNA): TGTGCCAGCAGCCTCCGGACTAGCGGGATCTACAATGAGCAGTTCTTC.

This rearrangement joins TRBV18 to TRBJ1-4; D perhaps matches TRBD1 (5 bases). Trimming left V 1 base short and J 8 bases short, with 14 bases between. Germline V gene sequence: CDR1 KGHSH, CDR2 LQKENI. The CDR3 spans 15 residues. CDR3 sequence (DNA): TGTGCCAGCTCACCACGGGGGGTGAGTGGGGAAAAACTGTTTTTT. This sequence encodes CASSPRGVSGEKLFF.

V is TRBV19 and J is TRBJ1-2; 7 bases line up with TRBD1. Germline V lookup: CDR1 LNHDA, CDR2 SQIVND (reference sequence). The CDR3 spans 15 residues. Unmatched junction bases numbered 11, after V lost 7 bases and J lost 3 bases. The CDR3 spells CASTNTRQGDYGYTF. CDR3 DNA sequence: TGTGCCAGTACCAACACCCGACAGGGTGACTATGGCTACACCTTC.

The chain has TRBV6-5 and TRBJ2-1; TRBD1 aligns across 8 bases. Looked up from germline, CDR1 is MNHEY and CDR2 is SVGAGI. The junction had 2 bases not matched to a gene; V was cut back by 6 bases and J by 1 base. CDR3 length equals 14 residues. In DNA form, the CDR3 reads TGTGCCAGCAGAGGACAGGGATCCTACAATGAGCAGTTCTTC. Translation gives CASRGQGSYNEQFF.

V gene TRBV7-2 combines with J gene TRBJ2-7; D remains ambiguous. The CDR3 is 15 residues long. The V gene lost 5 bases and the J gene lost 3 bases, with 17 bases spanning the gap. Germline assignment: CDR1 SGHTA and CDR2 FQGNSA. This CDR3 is CASSKGWGSIYEQYF. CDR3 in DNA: TGTGCCAGCAGCAAAGGATGGGGAAGTATCTACGAGCAGTACTTC.

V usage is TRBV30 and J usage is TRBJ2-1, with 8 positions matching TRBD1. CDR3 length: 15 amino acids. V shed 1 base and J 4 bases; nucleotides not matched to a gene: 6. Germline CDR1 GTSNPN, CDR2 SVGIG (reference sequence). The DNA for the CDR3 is TGTGCCTGGAGTGCCCTGGACAGGGATTACAATGAGCAGTTCTTC. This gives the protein CAWSALDRDYNEQFF.

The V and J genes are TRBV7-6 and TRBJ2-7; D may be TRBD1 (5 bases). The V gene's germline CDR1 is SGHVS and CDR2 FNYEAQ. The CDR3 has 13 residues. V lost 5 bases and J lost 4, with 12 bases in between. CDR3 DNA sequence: TGTGCCAGCAGCCTAGGACACACGTACGAGCAGTACTTC. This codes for CASSLGHTYEQYF.

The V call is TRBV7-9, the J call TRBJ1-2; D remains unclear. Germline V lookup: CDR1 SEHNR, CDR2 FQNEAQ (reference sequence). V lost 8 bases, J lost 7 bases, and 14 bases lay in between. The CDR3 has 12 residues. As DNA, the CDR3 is TGTGCCAGCGGGTCTTCTTCAGGTGGCTACACCTTC. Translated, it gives CASGSSSGGYTF.

In nucleotides, the CDR3 is TGTGCCAGCAGTGAGGCGCGGACTAGCGGGAGAGGGGTCTACAATGAGCAGTTCTTC. Translating gives CASSEARTSGRGVYNEQFF. V usage is TRBV2 and J usage is TRBJ2-1, with 13 positions matching TRBD2. This CDR3 contains 19 residues. From germline, CDR1 is SNHLY and CDR2 FYNNEI. V trimming: 3 bases; J trimming: 3 bases; junction bases outside the gene matches: 11.

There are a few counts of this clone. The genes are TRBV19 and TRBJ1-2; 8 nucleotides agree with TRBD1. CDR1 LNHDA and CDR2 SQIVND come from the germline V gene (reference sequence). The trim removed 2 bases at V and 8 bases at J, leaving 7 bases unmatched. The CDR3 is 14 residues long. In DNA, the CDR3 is TGTGCCAGTAGTATACAGGGGGCCGGTAAGGGCTACACCTTC. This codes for CASSIQGAGKGYTF.

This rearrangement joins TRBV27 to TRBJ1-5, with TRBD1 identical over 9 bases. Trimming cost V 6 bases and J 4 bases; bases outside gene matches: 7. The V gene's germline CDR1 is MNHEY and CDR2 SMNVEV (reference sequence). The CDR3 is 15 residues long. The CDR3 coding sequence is TGTGCCAGCAGCACGACAGGGGGTCGGAATCAGCCCCAGCATTTT. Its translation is CASSTTGGRNQPQHF.

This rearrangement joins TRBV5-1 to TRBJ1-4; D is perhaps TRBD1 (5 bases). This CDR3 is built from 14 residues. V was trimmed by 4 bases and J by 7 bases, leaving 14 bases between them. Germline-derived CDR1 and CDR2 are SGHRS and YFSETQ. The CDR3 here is CASSLETGGEKLFF. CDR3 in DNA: TGCGCCAGCAGCCTCGAAACAGGTGGTGAAAAACTGTTTTTT.

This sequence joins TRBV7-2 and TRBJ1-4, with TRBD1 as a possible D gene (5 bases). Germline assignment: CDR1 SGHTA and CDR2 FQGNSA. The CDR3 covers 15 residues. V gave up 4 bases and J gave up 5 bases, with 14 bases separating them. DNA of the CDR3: TGTGCCAGCAGCTGGGACTCAGACCCAAATGAAAAACTGTTTTTT. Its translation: CASSWDSDPNEKLFF.

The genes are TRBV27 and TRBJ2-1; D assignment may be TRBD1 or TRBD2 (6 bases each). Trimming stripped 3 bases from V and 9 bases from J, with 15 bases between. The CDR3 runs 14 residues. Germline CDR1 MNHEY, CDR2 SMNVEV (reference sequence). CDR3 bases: TGTGCCAGCAGTTTTTGGACCGGGGGCGCTGAGCAGTTCTTC. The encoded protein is CASSFWTGGAEQFF.

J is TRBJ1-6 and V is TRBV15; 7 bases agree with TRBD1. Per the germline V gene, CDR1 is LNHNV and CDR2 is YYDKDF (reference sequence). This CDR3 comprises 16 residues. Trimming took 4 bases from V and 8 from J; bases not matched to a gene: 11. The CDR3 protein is CATSTRRGTADSPLHF. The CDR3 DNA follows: TGTGCCACCAGCACCAGGCGGGGGACAGCCGATTCACCCCTCCACTTT.